Below are 26 T cell receptor beta chains sequenced from a single sample in a study of shared clonotypes between healthy human individuals. Using immunoSEQ multiplex PCR, the repertoire was profiled, and TCRdb retains in-frame clones only, with some absent. The sample consists of 1.5 million to 1.9 million clones, 95% to 99% of them appearing once. The sequenced material came from naive CD4+ T cells sorted from blood. Subset in this sample: CD45RA+ positively selected. These receptors were obtained from a man under 40 in good health.

A remark on this clone: One end of the junction is discordant with germline, which a read error may explain. This chain joins TRBV7-7 and TRBJ2-3; TRBD1 matches 9 bases. This CDR3 is 15 amino acids long. Looked up from germline, CDR1 is SSHAT and CDR2 is FNYEAQ (reference sequence). The CDR3 protein is CASSPTGGFGDTQYF. CDR3 nucleotides: TGTGCTAGCAGCCCGACAGGGGGATTCGGAGATACGCAGTATTTT.

This sequence joins TRBV5-6 and TRBJ1-3; the match to TRBD1 covers 7 bases. The CDR3 length is 15 residues. Germline values: CDR1 SGHDT, CDR2 YYEEEE. V lost 4 bases and J lost 1; bases outside the gene matches: 5. The CDR3, as DNA: TGTGCCAGCAGCACCCCGACAGGGTCTGGAAACACCATATATTTT. This codes for CASSTPTGSGNTIYF.

This chain joins TRBV27 and TRBJ2-1; a possible D gene is TRBD1 (5 bases). Trimming pared 1 base from V and 3 bases from J, leaving 22 bases between. This CDR3 contains 19 residues. Germline V gene sequence: CDR1 MNHEY, CDR2 SMNVEV (reference sequence). CDR3 bases: TGTGCCAGCAGTTTATTTTCGAAGGGGTACAGGAGTTTCTACAATGAGCAGTTCTTC. Translated: CASSLFSKGYRSFYNEQFF.

The V and J genes are TRBV25-1 and TRBJ2-1; 9 bases are shared with TRBD1. The CDR3 loop spans 17 amino acids. J was trimmed by 4 bases and V by 3 bases; bases with no gene match: 10. The germline V gene has CDR1 MGHDK and CDR2 SYGVNS. The CDR3 nucleotides are TGTGCCAGCAGTGACAAACTCCCGGGACAGGGATACAATGAGCAGTTCTTC. Its translation: CASSDKLPGQGYNEQFF.

CDR3: CASSLRTYGEKLFF. CDR3 sequence (DNA): TGTGCCAGCAGCCTGCGGACCTACGGGGAAAAACTGTTTTTT. The gene calls are TRBV6-5 and TRBJ1-4, with D uncertain. Germline CDR1 reads MNHEY; CDR2 reads SVGAGI. Deletions cut 6 bases from V and 8 bases from J, with 16 bases between. The CDR3 has 14 residues.

The chain employs TRBV7-2 and TRBJ2-3, with TRBD1 matching 9 bases. With V trimmed by 3 bases and J by 5 bases, 9 bases remained unmatched. The germline V gene encodes CDR1 SGHTA and CDR2 FQGNSA. The CDR3 has 16 amino acids. CDR3 sequence (DNA): TGTGCCAGCAGCTTCACCGGGACAGGGAGATTAGATACGCAGTATTTT. The encoded protein is CASSFTGTGRLDTQYF.

The CDR3 DNA follows: TGTGCCAGCAGCTATAGACAGGGCCAAGGGGAGCAGTACTTC. Its translation: CASSYRQGQGEQYF. This chain joins TRBV7-9 and TRBJ2-7; the match to TRBD1 covers 7 bases. CDR3 size: 14 residues. Per the germline V gene, CDR1 is SEHNR and CDR2 is FQNEAQ (reference sequence). Germline trimming cut 4 bases from V and 7 bases from J; bases unmatched to any gene: 10.

CDR3 sequence reads: CASSPGLAGVRELFF. The CDR3 DNA follows: TGTGCCAGCAGCCCCGGACTAGCGGGAGTTCGGGAGCTGTTTTTT. The V gene is TRBV7-6, the J gene TRBJ2-2; 13 nucleotides line up with TRBD2. V shed 5 bases and J 9 bases; nucleotides not matched to a gene: 6. This CDR3 comprises 15 residues. Looked up from germline, CDR1 is SGHVS and CDR2 is FNYEAQ.

The genes are TRBV29-1 and TRBJ2-5, with D perhaps TRBD2 (5 bases). The CDR3 contains 13 residues. Germline CDR1 SQVTM, CDR2 ANQGSEA. Trimming pared 4 bases from V and 3 bases from J, leaving 12 bases between. The CDR3 DNA sequence: TGCAGCGTTGGACCTAGCTTAAAAGAGACCCAGTACTTC. Translation gives CSVGPSLKETQYF.

V usage is TRBV9 and J usage is TRBJ1-2; TRBD1 might be the D (5 bases). The germline V and J ends were trimmed by 0 bases and 8 bases, with 14 bases remaining between them. Per the germline V gene, CDR1 is SGDLS and CDR2 is YYNGEE. CDR3 length equals 14 residues. The CDR3 DNA reads as TGTGCCAGCAGCGTAGGCCCGGCAGGGAGGGGCTACACCTTC. Protein sequence: CASSVGPAGRGYTF.

This clone was counted a single time. The junction departs from germline at one end; a sequencing error may be responsible. The rearrangement joins TRBV7-7 to TRBJ2-1, with TRBD2 matching over 8 bases. This CDR3 spans 19 amino acids. Germline lookup yields CDR1 SSHAT and CDR2 FNYEAQ (reference sequence). CDR3: CASSPGVEMPSGSYNEQFF. In DNA, the CDR3 is TGTGCTAGCAGCCCAGGGGTCGAGATGCCTAGCGGGTCTTACAATGAGCAGTTCTTC.

The chain is built from TRBV15 and TRBJ1-3; possibly TRBD1 for D (6 bases). Germline lookup yields CDR1 LNHNV and CDR2 YYDKDF (reference sequence). CDR3 length: 15 amino acids. V was shortened by 0 bases and J by 2 bases, with 8 bases between the two germline ends. The CDR3 spells CATSRDQGTGNTIYF. As DNA, the CDR3 is TGTGCCACCAGCAGAGATCAGGGGACTGGAAACACCATATATTTT.

The CDR3 reads CASSLVGGSYYNEQFF. In nucleotides, the CDR3 is TGCGCCAGCAGCTTGGTCGGCGGGAGTTACTACAATGAGCAGTTCTTC. The V call is TRBV5-1, the J call TRBJ2-1, with TRBD2 identical over 7 bases. J gave up 3 bases and V 0 bases, and 6 bases lay outside the gene matches. There are 16 residues in the CDR3. In germline, CDR1 is SGHRS, CDR2 YFSETQ.

The chain has TRBV7-6 and TRBJ2-5; D gene uncertain. V was clipped by 5 bases and J by 4 bases, with 5 bases between them. The CDR3 is 11 residues long. Germline V gives CDR1 SGHVS, CDR2 FNYEAQ. The CDR3 region has the DNA TGTGCCAGCAGCCAAGGAGAGACCCAGTACTTC. Its protein product is CASSQGETQYF.

This clone was observed a single time. The J gene is TRBJ2-1, the V gene TRBV29-1; 8 nucleotides line up with TRBD2. Germline V gives CDR1 SQVTM, CDR2 ANQGSEA. CDR3 size: 14 residues. V lost 4 bases, J lost 6 bases, and 8 bases stayed unmatched. The CDR3 reads CSVGGTRGFNEQFF. The DNA of the CDR3 is TGCAGCGTTGGCGGGACTAGGGGATTCAATGAGCAGTTCTTC.

The chain employs TRBV6-6 and TRBJ2-7, with D perhaps matching TRBD1 or TRBD2 (6 bases each). The germline gives CDR1 MNHNY, CDR2 SVGAGI (reference sequence). Trimming took 4 bases from V and 3 from J, leaving 19 bases between them. The CDR3 is 16 residues long. CDR3 region: CASSFLGGQKNYEQYF. CDR3 nucleotide sequence: TGTGCCAGCAGTTTTCTCGGGGGACAAAAAAACTACGAGCAGTACTTC.

The rearrangement joins TRBV2 to TRBJ1-3; the match to TRBD1 covers 8 bases. The CDR3 loop spans 16 amino acids. Per the germline V gene, CDR1 is SNHLY and CDR2 is FYNNEI. V lost 8 bases and J lost 3; bases outside the gene matches: 12. CDR3 sequence reads: CASFGRQGAYGNTIYF. Written as DNA, the CDR3 is TGTGCCAGCTTCGGAAGGCAGGGGGCATATGGAAACACCATATATTTT.

The chain employs TRBV19 and TRBJ1-1, with 7 bases fitting TRBD1. V shed 9 bases, J shed 1 base, and the junction held 5 bases outside the gene matches. The CDR3 sequence is 13 residues long. Germline loops: CDR1 LNHDA, CDR2 SQIVND (reference sequence). The CDR3 sequence: CASHRGGNTEAFF. CDR3 DNA: TGTGCCAGCCACAGGGGTGGGAACACTGAAGCTTTCTTT.

About this clone itself: The same CDR3 also results from other DNA sequences found in this sample. The CDR3 sequence: CAISGGVNTEAFF. The CDR3 DNA follows: TGTGCCATCAGTGGTGGGGTGAACACTGAAGCTTTCTTT. The rearrangement uses TRBV10-3 and TRBJ1-1; D unresolved. Germline assignment: CDR1 ENHRY and CDR2 SYGVKD. V shed 4 bases and J shed 0 bases, with 6 bases lying between them. This CDR3 has 13 amino acids.

V usage is TRBV18 and J usage is TRBJ1-4; D might be TRBD1 (6 bases). V gave up 5 bases and J gave up 0 bases, with 19 bases separating them. Looked up from germline, CDR1 is KGHSH and CDR2 is LQKENI. This CDR3 is 18 amino acids long. The CDR3 reads CASSSGQRSQTTNEKLFF. The CDR3 DNA reads TGTGCCAGCTCATCCGGACAGCGCTCACAAACAACTAATGAAAAACTGTTTTTT.

The V call is TRBV6-5, the J call TRBJ2-2, with unresolved D. The V and J ends lost 8 bases and 1 base respectively, with 5 bases between them. In germline, CDR1 is MNHEY, CDR2 SVGAGI. The CDR3 spans 12 residues. In DNA form, the CDR3 reads TGTGCCAGCCGCTGGAACACCGGGGAGCTGTTTTTT. Amino acid sequence: CASRWNTGELFF.

The rearrangement links TRBV28 to TRBJ2-1, with D possibly TRBD2 on 6 matching bases. Germline V CDR1 and CDR2: MDHEN, SYDVKM. V lost 8 bases to trimming and J lost 8 bases, with 28 bases between them. The CDR3 contains 17 residues. This chain's CDR3 is CASDPSPGSGRIDEQFF. In DNA, the CDR3 is TGTGCCAGCGATCCATCCCCTGGTAGCGGCAGAATCGATGAGCAGTTCTTC. Full variable domain (missing parts from reference TRBV28 and TRBJ2-1): DVKVTQSSRYLVKRTGEKVFLECVQDMDHENMFWYRQDPGLGLRLIYFSYDVKMKEKGDIPEGYSVSREKKERFSLILESASTNQTSMYLCASDPSPGSGRIDEQFFGPGTRLTVL.

The chain is built from TRBV18 and TRBJ1-1; 7 bases are a match to TRBD1. The CDR3 covers 14 residues. Germline V CDR1 and CDR2: KGHSH, LQKENI. With V trimmed by 2 bases and J by 8 bases, 8 bases remained unmatched. CDR3 amino acids: CASSPSRGSQEAFF. In nucleotides, the CDR3 is TGTGCCAGCTCACCAAGCAGGGGGTCGCAGGAAGCTTTCTTT.

The chain carries TRBV6-4 and TRBJ2-7; D gene uncertain. CDR1 is MRHNA and CDR2 is SNTAGT in the germline V gene. The length of the CDR3 is 14 residues. Trimming removed 4 bases at V and 0 bases at J, with 10 bases between. Here the CDR3 reads CASSAVANSYEQYF. CDR3 sequence (DNA): TGTGCCAGCAGTGCAGTCGCTAACTCCTACGAGCAGTACTTC.

This clone was recorded once. The rearrangement links TRBV16 to TRBJ2-7; 11 bases fit TRBD1. The CDR3 contains 16 residues. Per germline, CDR1 KGHSY and CDR2 FQNENV. V trimming: 2 bases; J trimming: 4 bases; junction bases outside the gene matches: 7. This chain's CDR3 is CASSQLDRGPGYEQYF. The CDR3 DNA reads as TGTGCCAGCAGCCAACTGGACAGGGGGCCGGGGTACGAGCAGTACTTC.

V usage is TRBV5-4 and J usage is TRBJ2-1; 7 bases map to TRBD2. V lost 4 bases, J lost 7 bases, and 14 bases stayed unmatched. Germline values: CDR1 SGHNT, CDR2 YYREEE (reference sequence). The CDR3 contains 16 residues. DNA for the CDR3: TGTGCCAGCAGCGTCCGCGGCGGGGGAAACCTGAATGAGCAGTTCTTC. The encoded protein is CASSVRGGGNLNEQFF.